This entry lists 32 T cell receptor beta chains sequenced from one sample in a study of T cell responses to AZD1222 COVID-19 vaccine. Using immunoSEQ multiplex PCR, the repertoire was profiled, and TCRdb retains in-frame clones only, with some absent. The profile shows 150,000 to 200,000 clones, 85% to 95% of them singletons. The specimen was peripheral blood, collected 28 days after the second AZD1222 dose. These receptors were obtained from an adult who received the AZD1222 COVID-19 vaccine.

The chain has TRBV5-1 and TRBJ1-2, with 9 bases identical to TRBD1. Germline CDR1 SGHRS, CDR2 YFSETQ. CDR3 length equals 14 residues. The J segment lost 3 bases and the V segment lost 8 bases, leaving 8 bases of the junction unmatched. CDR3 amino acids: CASKRGDRDYGYTF. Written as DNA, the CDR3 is TGCGCCAGTAAACGAGGGGACAGGGACTATGGCTACACCTTC.

DNA of the CDR3: TGTGCCAGCAGTTACGAGGGGAACTCTGGAAACACCATATATTTT. Protein product: CASSYEGNSGNTIYF. The chain has TRBV6-5 and TRBJ1-3, with TRBD1 as a possible D gene (5 bases). CDR3 length: 15 residues. Germline CDR1 and CDR2: MNHEY and SVGAGI. V was clipped by 2 bases and J by 0 bases, with 8 bases between them.

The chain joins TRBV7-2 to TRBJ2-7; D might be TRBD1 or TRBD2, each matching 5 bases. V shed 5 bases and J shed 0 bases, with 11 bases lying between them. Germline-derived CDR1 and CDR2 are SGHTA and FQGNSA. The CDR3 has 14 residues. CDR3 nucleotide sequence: TGTGCCAGCAGCCCCCGGGACGGCTCCTACGAGCAGTACTTC. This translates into CASSPRDGSYEQYF.

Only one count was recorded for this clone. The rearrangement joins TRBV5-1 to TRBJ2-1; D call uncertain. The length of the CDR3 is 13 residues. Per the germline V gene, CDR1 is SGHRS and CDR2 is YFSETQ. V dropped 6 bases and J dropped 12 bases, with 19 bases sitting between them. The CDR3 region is CASKGPNTMGQFF. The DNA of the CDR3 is TGCGCCAGCAAGGGCCCGAACACAATGGGGCAGTTCTTC.

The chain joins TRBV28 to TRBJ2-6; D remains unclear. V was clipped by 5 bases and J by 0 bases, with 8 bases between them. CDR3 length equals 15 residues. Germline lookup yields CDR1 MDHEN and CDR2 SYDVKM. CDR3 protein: CASSPNLSGANVLTF. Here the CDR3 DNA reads TGTGCCAGCAGTCCGAACCTCTCTGGGGCCAACGTCCTGACTTTC.

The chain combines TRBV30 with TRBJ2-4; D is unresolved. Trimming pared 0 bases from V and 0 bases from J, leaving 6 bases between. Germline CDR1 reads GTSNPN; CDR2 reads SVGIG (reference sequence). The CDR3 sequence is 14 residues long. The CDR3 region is CAWSVVGAKNIQYF. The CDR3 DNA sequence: TGTGCCTGGAGTGTGGTTGGAGCCAAAAACATTCAGTACTTC.

CDR3 sequence (DNA): TGTGCCAGCAGCGCAGGACAGGGTTTGCCCCAGCATTTT. It is translated as CASSAGQGLPQHF. The chain joins TRBV5-5 to TRBJ1-5, with 8 bases fitting TRBD1. This CDR3 has 13 residues. Germline V gives CDR1 SGHKS, CDR2 YYEKEE (reference sequence). V trimming: 4 bases; J trimming: 9 bases; junction bases outside the gene matches: 6.

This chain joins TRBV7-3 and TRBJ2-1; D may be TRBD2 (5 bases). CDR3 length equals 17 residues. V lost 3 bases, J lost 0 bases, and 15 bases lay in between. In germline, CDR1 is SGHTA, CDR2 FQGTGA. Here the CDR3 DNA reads TGTGCCAGCAGCTTGGACGTCCGGGGAAGCTCCTACAATGAGCAGTTCTTC. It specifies CASSLDVRGSSYNEQFF.

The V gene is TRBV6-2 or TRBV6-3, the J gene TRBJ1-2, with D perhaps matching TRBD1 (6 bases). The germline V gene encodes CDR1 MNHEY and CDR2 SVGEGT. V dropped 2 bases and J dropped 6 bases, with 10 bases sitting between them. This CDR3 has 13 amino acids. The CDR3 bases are TGTGCCAGCAGTTACAGGGACATCGATGGCTACACCTTC. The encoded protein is CASSYRDIDGYTF.

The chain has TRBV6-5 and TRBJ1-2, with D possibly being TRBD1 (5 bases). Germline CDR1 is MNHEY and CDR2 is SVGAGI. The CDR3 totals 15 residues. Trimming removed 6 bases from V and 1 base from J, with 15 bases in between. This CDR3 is CASRAGGGLNYGYTF. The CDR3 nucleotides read TGTGCCAGCAGAGCTGGGGGAGGGCTTAACTATGGCTACACCTTC.

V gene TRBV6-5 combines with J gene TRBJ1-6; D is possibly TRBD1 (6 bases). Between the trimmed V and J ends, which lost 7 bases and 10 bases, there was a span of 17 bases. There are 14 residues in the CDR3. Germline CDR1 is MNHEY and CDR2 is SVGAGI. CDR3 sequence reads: CASKEGGFASPLHF. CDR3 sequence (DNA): TGTGCCAGCAAAGAAGGGGGTTTTGCATCACCCCTCCACTTT.

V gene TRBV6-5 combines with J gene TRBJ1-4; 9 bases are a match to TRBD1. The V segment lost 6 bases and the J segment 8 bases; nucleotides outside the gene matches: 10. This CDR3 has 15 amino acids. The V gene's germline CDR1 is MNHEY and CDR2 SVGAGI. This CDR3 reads CASRKGQGLGEKLFF. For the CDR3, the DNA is TGTGCCAGCAGGAAGGGACAGGGTCTGGGAGAAAAACTGTTTTTT.

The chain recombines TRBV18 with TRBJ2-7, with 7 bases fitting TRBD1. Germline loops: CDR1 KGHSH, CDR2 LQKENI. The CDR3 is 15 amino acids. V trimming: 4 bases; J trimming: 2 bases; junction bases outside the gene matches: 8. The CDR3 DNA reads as TGTGCCAGCTCACGACCCGGGACAGCCGCCTACGAGCAGTACTTC. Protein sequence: CASSRPGTAAYEQYF.

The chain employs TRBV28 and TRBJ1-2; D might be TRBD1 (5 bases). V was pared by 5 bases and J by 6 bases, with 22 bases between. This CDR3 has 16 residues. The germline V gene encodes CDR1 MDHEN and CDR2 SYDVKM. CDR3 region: CASSRPGTASVHGYTF. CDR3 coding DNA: TGTGCCAGCAGTCGACCCGGGACGGCGTCCGTTCATGGCTACACCTTC.

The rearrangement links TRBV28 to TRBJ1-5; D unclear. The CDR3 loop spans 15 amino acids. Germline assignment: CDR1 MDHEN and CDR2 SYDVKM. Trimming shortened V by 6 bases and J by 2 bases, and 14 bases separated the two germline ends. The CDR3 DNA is TGTGCCAGCAGATTCGCCCGAATAGGCAATCAGCCCCAGCATTTT. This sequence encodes CASRFARIGNQPQHF. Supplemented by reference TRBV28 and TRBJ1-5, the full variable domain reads DVKVTQSSRYLVKRTGEKVFLECVQDMDHENMFWYRQDPGLGLRLIYFSYDVKMKEKGDIPEGYSVSREKKERFSLILESASTNQTSMYLCASRFARIGNQPQHFGDGTRLSIL.

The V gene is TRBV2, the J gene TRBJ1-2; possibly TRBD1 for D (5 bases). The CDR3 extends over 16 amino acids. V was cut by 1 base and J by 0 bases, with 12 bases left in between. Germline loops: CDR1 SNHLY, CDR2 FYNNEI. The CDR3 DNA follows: TGTGCCAGCAGTGAAGGGGTGTGGGGGACTAACTATGGCTACACCTTC. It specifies CASSEGVWGTNYGYTF. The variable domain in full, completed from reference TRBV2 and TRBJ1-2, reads EPEVTQTPSHQVTQMGQEVILRCVPISNHLYFYWYRQILGQKVEFLVSFYNNEISEKSEIFDDQFSVERPDGSNFTLKIRSTKLEDSAMYFCASSEGVWGTNYGYTFGSGTRLTVV.

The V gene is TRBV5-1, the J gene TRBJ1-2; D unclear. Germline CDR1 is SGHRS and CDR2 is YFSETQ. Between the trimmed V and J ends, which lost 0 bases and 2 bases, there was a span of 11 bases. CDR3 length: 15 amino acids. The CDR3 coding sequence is TGCGCCAGCAGCTTGGTTCCGGGCACAAACTATGGCTACACCTTC. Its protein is CASSLVPGTNYGYTF.

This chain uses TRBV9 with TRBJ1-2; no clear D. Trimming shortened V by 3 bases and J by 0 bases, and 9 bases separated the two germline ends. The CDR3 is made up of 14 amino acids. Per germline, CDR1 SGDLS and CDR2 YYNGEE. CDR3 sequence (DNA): TGTGCCAGCAGCGGAACAAAACCTAACTATGGCTACACCTTC. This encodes CASSGTKPNYGYTF.

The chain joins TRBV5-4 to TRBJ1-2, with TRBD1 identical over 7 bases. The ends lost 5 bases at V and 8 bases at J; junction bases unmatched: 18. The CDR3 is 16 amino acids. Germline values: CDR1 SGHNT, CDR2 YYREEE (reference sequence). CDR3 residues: CASRRPDRQGYGGYTF. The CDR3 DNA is TGTGCCAGCAGACGTCCGGACAGACAGGGTTACGGAGGCTACACCTTC.

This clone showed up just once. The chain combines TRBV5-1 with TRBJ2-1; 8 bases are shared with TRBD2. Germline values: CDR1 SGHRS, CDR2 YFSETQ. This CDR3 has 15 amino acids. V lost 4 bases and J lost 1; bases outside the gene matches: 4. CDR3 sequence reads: CASSVTGGSYNEQFF. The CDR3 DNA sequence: TGCGCCAGCAGCGTAACGGGGGGGTCCTACAATGAGCAGTTCTTC.

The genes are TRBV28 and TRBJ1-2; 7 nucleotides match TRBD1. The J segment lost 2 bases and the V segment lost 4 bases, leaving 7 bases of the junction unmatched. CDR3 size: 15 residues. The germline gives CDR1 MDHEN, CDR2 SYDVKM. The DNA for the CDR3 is TGTGCCAGCAGTTCAGGGGGAGGGGAGAACTATGGCTACACCTTC. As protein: CASSSGGGENYGYTF.

CDR3 nucleotides: TGTGCCAGCAGTTTGGGACAGGGAGGGCAGCCCCAGCATTTT. This codes for CASSLGQGGQPQHF. The J gene is TRBJ1-5, the V gene TRBV28, with 9 positions matching TRBD1. Germline CDR1 reads MDHEN; CDR2 reads SYDVKM. The V and J ends lost 3 bases and 7 bases, in that order; junction bases with no gene match: 4. There are 14 residues in the CDR3.

The CDR3 DNA reads as TGTGCCAGCAGTGGACTCACAACTAATAGCAATCAGCCCCAGCATTTT. It translates to CASSGLTTNSNQPQHF. The V gene is TRBV6-1, the J gene TRBJ1-5; D gene unclear. The CDR3 spans 16 residues. Germline CDR1 and CDR2: MNHNS and SASEGT. V was shortened by 4 bases and J by 0 bases, with 13 bases between the two germline ends.

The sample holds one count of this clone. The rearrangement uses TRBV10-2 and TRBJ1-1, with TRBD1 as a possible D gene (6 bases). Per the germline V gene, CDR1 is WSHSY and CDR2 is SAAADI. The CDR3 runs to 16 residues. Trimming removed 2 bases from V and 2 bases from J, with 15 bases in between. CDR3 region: CASSEVRQVINTEAFF. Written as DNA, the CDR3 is TGCGCCAGCAGTGAGGTTCGACAGGTGATTAACACTGAAGCTTTCTTT.

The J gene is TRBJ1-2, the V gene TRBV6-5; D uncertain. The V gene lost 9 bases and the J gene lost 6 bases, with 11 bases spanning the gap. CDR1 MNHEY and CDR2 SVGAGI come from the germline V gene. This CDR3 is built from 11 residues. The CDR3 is CASTKGHGYTF. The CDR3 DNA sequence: TGTGCCAGTACTAAGGGCCATGGCTACACCTTC.

CDR3 loop: CASSLRANEAFF. The CDR3 DNA is TGTGCCAGCAGCTTAAGGGCTAATGAAGCTTTCTTT. This chain links TRBV7-8 with TRBJ1-1; D is undetermined. This CDR3 contains 12 residues. V was cut by 2 bases and J by 7 bases, with 8 bases left in between. From germline, CDR1 is SGHVS and CDR2 FQNEAQ.

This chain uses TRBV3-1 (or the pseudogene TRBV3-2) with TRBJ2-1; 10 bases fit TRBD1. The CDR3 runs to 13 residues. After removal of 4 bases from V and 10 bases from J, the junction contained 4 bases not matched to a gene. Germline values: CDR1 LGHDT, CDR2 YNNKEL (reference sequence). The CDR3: CASSRQGAGEQFF. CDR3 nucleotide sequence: TGTGCCAGCAGCCGACAGGGGGCAGGGGAGCAGTTCTTC.

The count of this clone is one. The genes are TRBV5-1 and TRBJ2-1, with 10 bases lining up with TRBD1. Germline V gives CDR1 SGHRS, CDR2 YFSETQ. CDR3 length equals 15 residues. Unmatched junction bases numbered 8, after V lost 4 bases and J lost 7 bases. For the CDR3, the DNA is TGCGCCAGCAGCACCCGGGACAGGGGTCGTAATGAGCAGTTCTTC. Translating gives CASSTRDRGRNEQFF.

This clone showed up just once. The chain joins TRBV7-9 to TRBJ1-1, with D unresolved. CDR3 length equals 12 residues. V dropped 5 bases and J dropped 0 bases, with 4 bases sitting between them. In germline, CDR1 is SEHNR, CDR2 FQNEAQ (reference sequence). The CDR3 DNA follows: TGTGCCAGCAGCCGCCTGAACACTGAAGCTTTCTTT. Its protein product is CASSRLNTEAFF.

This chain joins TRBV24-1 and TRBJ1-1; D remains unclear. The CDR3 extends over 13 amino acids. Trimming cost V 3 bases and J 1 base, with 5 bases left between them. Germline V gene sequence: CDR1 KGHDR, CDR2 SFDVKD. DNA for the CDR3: TGTGCCACCAGTGATCCCGGGAACACTGAAGCTTTCTTT. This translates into CATSDPGNTEAFF.

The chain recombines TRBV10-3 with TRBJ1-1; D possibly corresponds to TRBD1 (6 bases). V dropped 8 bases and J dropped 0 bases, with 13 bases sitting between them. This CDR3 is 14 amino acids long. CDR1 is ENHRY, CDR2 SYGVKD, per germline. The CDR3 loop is CAILPQGLNTEAFF. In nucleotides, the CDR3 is TGTGCCATCCTCCCACAGGGACTGAACACTGAAGCTTTCTTT.

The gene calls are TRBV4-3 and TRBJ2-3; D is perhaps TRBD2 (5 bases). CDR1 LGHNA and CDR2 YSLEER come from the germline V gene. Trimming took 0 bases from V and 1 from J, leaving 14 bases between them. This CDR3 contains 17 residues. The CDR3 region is CASSQDRDSEGTDTQYF. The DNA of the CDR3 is TGCGCCAGCAGCCAAGATCGGGATAGCGAAGGCACAGATACGCAGTATTTT.